The 3 T cell receptor beta chains in this list originate from one sample, sequenced in a study of T cell responses to AZD1222 COVID-19 vaccine. The method was immunoSEQ multiplex PCR; TCRdb's version includes in-frame clones alone and lacks a portion of them. Found here are more than 65,000 clones, around 78% of them singletons; the top ten hold nearly 25%. This sample comprised peripheral blood, obtained 28 days after the second AZD1222 dose. All receptors derive from an adult who received the AZD1222 COVID-19 vaccine.

The V and J genes are TRBV12-3 or TRBV12-4 and TRBJ1-1; a weak D match, TRBD1 (5 bases). The CDR3 sequence is 13 residues long. Trimming left V 7 bases short and J 4 bases short, with 13 bases between. This CDR3 reads CASIKGWGTEAFF. As DNA, the CDR3 is TGTGCCAGCATAAAGGGGTGGGGCACTGAAGCTTTCTTT.

The chain links TRBV5-4 to TRBJ2-1, with no clear D. This CDR3 region has 13 residues. Trimming took off 1 base at V and 7 bases at J, with 9 bases between the two ends. CDR1 SGHNT and CDR2 YYREEE come from the germline V gene (reference sequence). CDR3 nucleotide sequence: TGTGCCAGCAGCTTGCCGGGCCAAAATGAGCAGTTCTTC. Its protein product is CASSLPGQNEQFF.

This clone was seen just once. This chain uses TRBV5-1 with TRBJ1-1, with D tentatively TRBD1 (6 bases). Germline V gene data show CDR1 as SGHRS and CDR2 as YFSETQ. The CDR3 consists of 14 residues. V was pared by 4 bases and J by 3 bases, with 13 bases between. Here the CDR3 reads CASSAWGADTEAFF. The CDR3 DNA follows: TGCGCCAGCAGCGCCTGGGGGGCGGACACTGAAGCTTTCTTT.